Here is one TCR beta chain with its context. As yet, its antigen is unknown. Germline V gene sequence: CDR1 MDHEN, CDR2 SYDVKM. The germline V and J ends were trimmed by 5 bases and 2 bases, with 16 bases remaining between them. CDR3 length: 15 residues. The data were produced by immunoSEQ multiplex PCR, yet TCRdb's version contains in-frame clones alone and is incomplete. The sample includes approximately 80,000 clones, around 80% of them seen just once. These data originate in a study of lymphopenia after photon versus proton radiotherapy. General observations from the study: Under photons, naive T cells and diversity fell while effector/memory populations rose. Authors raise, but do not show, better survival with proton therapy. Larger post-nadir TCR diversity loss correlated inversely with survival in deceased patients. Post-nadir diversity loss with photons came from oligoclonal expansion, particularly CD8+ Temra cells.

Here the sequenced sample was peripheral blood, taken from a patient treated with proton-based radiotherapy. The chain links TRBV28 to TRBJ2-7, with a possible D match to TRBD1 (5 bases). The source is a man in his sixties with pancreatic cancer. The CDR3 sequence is CASSLGASSPYEQYF. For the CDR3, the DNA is TGTGCCAGCAGTCTAGGGGCTAGTTCACCCTACGAGCAGTACTTC.